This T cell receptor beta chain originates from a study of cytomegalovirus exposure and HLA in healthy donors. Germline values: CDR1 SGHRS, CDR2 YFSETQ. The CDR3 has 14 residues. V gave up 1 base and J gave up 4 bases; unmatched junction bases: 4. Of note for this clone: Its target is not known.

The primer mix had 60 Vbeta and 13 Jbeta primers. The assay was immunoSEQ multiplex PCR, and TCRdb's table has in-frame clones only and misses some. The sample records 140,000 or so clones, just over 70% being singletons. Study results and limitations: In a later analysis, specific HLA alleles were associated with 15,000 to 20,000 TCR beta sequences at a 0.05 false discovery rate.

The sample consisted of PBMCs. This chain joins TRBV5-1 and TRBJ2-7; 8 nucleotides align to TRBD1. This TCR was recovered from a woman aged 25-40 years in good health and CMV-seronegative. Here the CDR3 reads CASSLNRGFYEQYF. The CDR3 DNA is TGCGCCAGCAGCTTGAACAGGGGGTTTTACGAGCAGTACTTC.